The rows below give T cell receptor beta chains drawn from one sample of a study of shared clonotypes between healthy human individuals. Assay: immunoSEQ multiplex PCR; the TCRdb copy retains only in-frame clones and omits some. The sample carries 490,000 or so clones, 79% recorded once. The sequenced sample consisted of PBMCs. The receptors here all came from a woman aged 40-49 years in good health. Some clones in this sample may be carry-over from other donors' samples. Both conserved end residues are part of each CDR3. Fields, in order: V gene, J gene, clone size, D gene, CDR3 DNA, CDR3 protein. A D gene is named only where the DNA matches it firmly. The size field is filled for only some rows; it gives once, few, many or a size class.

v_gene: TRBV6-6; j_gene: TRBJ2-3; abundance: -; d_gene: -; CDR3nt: TGTGCCAGTGCGACAGGTACCAAAAGCACAGATACGCAGTATTTT; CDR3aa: CASATGTKSTDTQYF
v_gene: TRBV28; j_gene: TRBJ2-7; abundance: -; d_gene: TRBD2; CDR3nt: TGTGCCAGCATAGGTAGCGGGAACGAGCAGTACTTC; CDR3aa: CASIGSGNEQYF
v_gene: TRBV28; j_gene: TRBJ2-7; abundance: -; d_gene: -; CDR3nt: TGTGCCAGCAGTCCTGGGGTTCTCCTCCGGGACGGAACTTACGAGCAGTACTTC; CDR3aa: CASSPGVLLRDGTYEQYF
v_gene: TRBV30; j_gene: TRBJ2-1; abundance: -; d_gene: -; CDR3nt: TGTGCCTGGAGTGGGCGTATCAACAATGAGCAGTTCTTC; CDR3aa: CAWSGRINNEQFF
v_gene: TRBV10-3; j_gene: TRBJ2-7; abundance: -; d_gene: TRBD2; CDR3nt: TGTGCCCCCTTGGGACTAGCGGACCTCTACGAGCAGTACTTC; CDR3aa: CAPLGLADLYEQYF
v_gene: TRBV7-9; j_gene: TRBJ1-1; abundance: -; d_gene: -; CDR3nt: TGTGCCAGCAGCTCCCCATCCATCCAGGTCGCTGAAGCTTTCTTT; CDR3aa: CASSSPSIQVAEAFF
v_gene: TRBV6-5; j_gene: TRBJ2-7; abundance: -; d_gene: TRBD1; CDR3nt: TGTGCCAGCAGTTCCGGACAGGGCGATAATTACGAGCAGTACTTC; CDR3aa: CASSSGQGDNYEQYF
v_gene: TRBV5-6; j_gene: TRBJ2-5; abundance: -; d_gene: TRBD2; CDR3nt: TGTGCCAGCAGCTCGTGGACTAGCGGCCAAGAGACCCAGTACTTC; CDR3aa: CASSSWTSGQETQYF
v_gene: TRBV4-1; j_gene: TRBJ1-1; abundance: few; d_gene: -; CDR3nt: TGCGCCAGCAGCCAAGGTAGGGAAGGGGACACTGAAGCTTTCTTT; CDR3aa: CASSQGREGDTEAFF
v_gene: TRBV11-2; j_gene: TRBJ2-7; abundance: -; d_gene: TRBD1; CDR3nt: TGTGCCAGTAGCTTAGTAGGAGAGGGACAGGGAAAGGAGCAGTACTTC; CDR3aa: CASSLVGEGQGKEQYF
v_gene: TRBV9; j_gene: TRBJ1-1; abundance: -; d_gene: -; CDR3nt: TGTGCCAGCAATGTCCAGCCATCCACTGAAGCTTTCTTT; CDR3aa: CASNVQPSTEAFF
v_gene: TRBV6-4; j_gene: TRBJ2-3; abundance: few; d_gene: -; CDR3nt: TGTGCCAGCAGTGGGCGATGGGGGGCGGCCAGAGCAGATACGCAGTATTTT; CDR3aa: CASSGRWGAARADTQYF
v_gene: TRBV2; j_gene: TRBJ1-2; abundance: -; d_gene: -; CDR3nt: TGTGCCGGCCGGGACTCAGCTAACTATGGCTACACCTTC; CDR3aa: CAGRDSANYGYTF
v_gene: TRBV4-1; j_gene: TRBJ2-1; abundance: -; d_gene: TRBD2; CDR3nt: TGCGCCAGCAGCCAAGGGACTAGCGGGAGAACCTACAATGAGCAGTTCTTC; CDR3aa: CASSQGTSGRTYNEQFF
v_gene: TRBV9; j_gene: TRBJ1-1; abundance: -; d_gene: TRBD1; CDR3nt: TGTGCCAGCAGCGTAGCCGGACAGGGGGTAAACACTGAAGCTTTCTTT; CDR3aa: CASSVAGQGVNTEAFF
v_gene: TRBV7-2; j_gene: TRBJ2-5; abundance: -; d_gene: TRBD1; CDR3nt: TGTGCCAGCAGCTTAGCCGGGACAGGGGGCGTGGAGACCCAGTACTTC; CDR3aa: CASSLAGTGGVETQYF